The 25 T cell receptor beta chains reported below all come from one sample, sequenced in a study of T cell responses to AZD1222 COVID-19 vaccine. The table came from immunoSEQ multiplex PCR; TCRdb's copy has only in-frame clones and leaves some out. The sample holds around 95,000 clones, 80% to 90% seen once. The specimen was peripheral blood, collected on day 0 of MenACWY control vaccination. The origin of the receptors is an adult in good health.

The chain recombines TRBV5-4 with TRBJ2-7; 8 bases line up with TRBD1. The CDR3 consists of 16 residues. Unmatched junction bases numbered 12, after V lost 3 bases and J lost 4 bases. The V gene's germline CDR1 is SGHNT and CDR2 YYREEE (reference sequence). The CDR3 loop reads CASSSGQDRETYEQYF. CDR3 DNA sequence: TGTGCCAGCAGCTCCGGCCAGGACAGGGAAACGTACGAGCAGTACTTC.

A single count supports this clone. V and J are TRBV5-1 and TRBJ2-7; 8 bases are a match to TRBD2. Germline V gene lookup returns CDR1 SGHRS and CDR2 YFSETQ. This CDR3 has 14 amino acids. V was pared by 5 bases and J by 2 bases, with 6 bases of the junction left unmatched. This CDR3 is CASSHGGLAYEQYF. CDR3 nucleotide sequence: TGCGCCAGCAGTCACGGGGGACTAGCCTACGAGCAGTACTTC.

This clone showed up just once. J is TRBJ1-5 and V is TRBV27; 12 bases line up with TRBD1. The CDR3 extends over 20 amino acids. The germline CDR1 and CDR2 sequences are MNHEY and SMNVEV (reference sequence). V shed 5 bases and J 0 bases; nucleotides not matched to a gene: 14. The CDR3 spells CASSPPGQGAWTYSNQPQHF. The CDR3 bases are TGTGCCAGCAGTCCCCCGGGACAGGGGGCCTGGACTTATAGCAATCAGCCCCAGCATTTT.

A word on this clone: Different DNA sequences within this sample yield the same CDR3. The chain combines TRBV3-1 (or the pseudogene TRBV3-2) with TRBJ2-1; the D call may be TRBD1 or TRBD2 (5 bases each). V dropped 0 bases and J dropped 10 bases, with 13 bases sitting between them. This CDR3 has 14 residues. The germline V gene encodes CDR1 LGHDT and CDR2 YNNKEL (reference sequence). The CDR3 DNA reads TGTGCCAGCAGCCAAGATAAGGGGAGAGGGGAGCAGTTCTTC. Translation gives CASSQDKGRGEQFF.

Note on this clone: Within the sample, other DNA sequences also encode this same CDR3. The V gene is TRBV5-1, the J gene TRBJ2-7; 11 bases are a match to TRBD1. The V and J ends lost 4 bases and 4 bases, in that order; junction bases with no gene match: 4. Germline-derived CDR1 and CDR2 are SGHRS and YFSETQ. This CDR3 has 14 amino acids. This CDR3 reads CASSLGTGGYEQYF. For the CDR3, the DNA is TGCGCCAGCAGCCTTGGGACAGGGGGGTACGAGCAGTACTTC.

V usage is TRBV2 and J usage is TRBJ1-1; possibly TRBD1 for D (5 bases). V dropped 8 bases and J dropped 1 base, with 5 bases sitting between them. The CDR3 has 11 amino acids. The germline gives CDR1 SNHLY, CDR2 FYNNEI. The CDR3: CASGTNTEAFF. The CDR3 DNA reads as TGTGCCAGCGGGACGAACACTGAAGCTTTCTTT.

V gene TRBV2 combines with J gene TRBJ1-1; weak D call: TRBD1 (5 bases). The CDR3 spans 13 residues. Germline V gene sequence: CDR1 SNHLY, CDR2 FYNNEI. The V and J ends lost 7 bases and 3 bases respectively, with 12 bases between them. The CDR3 nucleotides read TGTGCCAGCAACGAGGGACGGGACACTGAAGCTTTCTTT. This sequence encodes CASNEGRDTEAFF.

The chain combines TRBV6-5 with TRBJ2-7; 7 bases fit TRBD1. The CDR3 is 14 residues long. Germline CDR1 MNHEY, CDR2 SVGAGI. V dropped 4 bases and J dropped 2; count of bases not matched to a gene: 5. Written as DNA, the CDR3 is TGTGCCAGCAGTTCCAGGGGGATCCCCTACGAGCAGTACTTC. As protein: CASSSRGIPYEQYF.

The chain joins TRBV30 to TRBJ1-4, with a tentative D call TRBD1 (5 bases). Germline CDR1 reads GTSNPN; CDR2 reads SVGIG (reference sequence). The CDR3 runs to 15 residues. V was shortened by 1 base and J by 6 bases, with 15 bases between the two germline ends. The CDR3 DNA is TGTGCCTGGAGTGCCGGGGACCGCGGGGATGAAAAACTGTTTTTT. This sequence encodes CAWSAGDRGDEKLFF. Full variable domain (missing parts from reference TRBV30 and TRBJ1-4): SQTIHQWPATLVQPVGSPLSLECTVEGTSNPNLYWYRQAAGRGLQLLFYSVGIGQISSEVPQNLSASRPQDRQFILSSKKLLLSDSGFYLCAWSAGDRGDEKLFFGSGTQLSVL.

This clone was recorded only once. The CDR3 reads CASSAVGMYNSPLHF. The CDR3 region has the DNA TGTGCCAGCAGCGCGGTGGGGATGTATAATTCACCCCTCCACTTT. The chain carries TRBV5-6 and TRBJ1-6; the D is unclear. V was cut by 4 bases and J by 4 bases, with 12 bases left in between. CDR3 size: 15 residues. Germline-derived CDR1 and CDR2 are SGHDT and YYEEEE.

The chain carries TRBV4-2 and TRBJ2-7; D is unclear. The germline V gene has CDR1 LGHNA and CDR2 YNFKEQ. V lost 6 bases to trimming and J lost 6 bases, with 15 bases between them. CDR3 length equals 13 residues. In nucleotides, the CDR3 is TGTGCCAGCAGACTACAAGGGCTTGGCGAGCAGTACTTC. This gives the protein CASRLQGLGEQYF.

The CDR3 coding sequence is TGTGCCAGCAGACGCCAAGAGACCCAGTACTTC. Its protein is CASRRQETQYF. This chain connects TRBV27 to TRBJ2-5; D is undetermined. Trimming cost V 6 bases and J 1 base, with 3 bases left between them. CDR1 is MNHEY, CDR2 SMNVEV, per germline (reference sequence). The CDR3 extends over 11 amino acids.

This clone has a single count. The chain joins TRBV2 to TRBJ1-4; TRBD1 might be the D (6 bases). The CDR3 totals 14 residues. V was cut by 10 bases and J by 6 bases, with 18 bases left in between. Per germline, CDR1 SNHLY and CDR2 FYNNEI. The CDR3 is CAISRGGNYEKLFF. The CDR3 DNA follows: TGTGCCATCTCGAGGGGGGGGAATTATGAAAAACTGTTTTTT.

The rearrangement joins TRBV27 to TRBJ2-3; D is perhaps TRBD1 or TRBD2 (5 bases each). The CDR3 is 16 amino acids. Trimming removed 0 bases at V and 2 bases at J, with 12 bases between. CDR1 is MNHEY and CDR2 is SMNVEV in the germline V gene (reference sequence). The CDR3 reads CASSLSGTDLTDTQYF. The CDR3 nucleotides read TGTGCCAGCAGTTTATCGGGGACGGATCTCACAGATACGCAGTATTTT.

This clone was found a few times. This chain joins TRBV6-2 or TRBV6-3 and TRBJ2-7, with D perhaps TRBD1 or TRBD2 (5 bases each). Trimming removed 4 bases at V and 2 bases at J, with 15 bases between. The length of the CDR3 is 15 residues. In germline, CDR1 is MNHEY, CDR2 SVGEGT. For the CDR3, the DNA is TGTGCCAGCAGTTCTCGGGACGCACGGCCCTACGAGCAGTACTTC. It encodes CASSSRDARPYEQYF.

This chain joins TRBV19 and TRBJ1-5, with D possibly TRBD1 on 6 matching bases. The germline V gene has CDR1 LNHDA and CDR2 SQIVND (reference sequence). CDR3 length: 12 residues. Between the trimmed V and J ends, which lost 8 bases and 9 bases, there was a span of 14 bases. The CDR3: CASRGGPGPQHF. CDR3 in DNA: TGTGCCAGTCGAGGGGGGCCCGGGCCCCAGCATTTT. The whole variable domain, remainder taken from reference TRBV19 and TRBJ1-5, is DGGITQSPKYLFRKEGQNVTLSCEQNLNHDAMYWYRQDPGQGLRLIYYSQIVNDFQKGDIAEGYSVSREKKESFPLTVTSAQKNPTAFYLCASRGGPGPQHFGDGTRLSIL.

This chain joins TRBV5-1 and TRBJ2-3, with 11 bases matching TRBD1. Germline V gene sequence: CDR1 SGHRS, CDR2 YFSETQ. V lost 0 bases and J lost 5; bases outside the gene matches: 2. This CDR3 is 15 amino acids long. The CDR3 here is CASSLEGTGGDTQYF. The CDR3, as DNA: TGCGCCAGCAGCTTGGAAGGGACAGGGGGAGATACGCAGTATTTT. Full variable domain (outside the CDR3, taken from reference TRBV5-1 and TRBJ2-3): KAGVTQTPRYLIKTRGQQVTLSCSPISGHRSVSWYQQTPGQGLQFLFEYFSETQRNKGNFPGRFSGRQFSNSRSEMNVSTLELGDSALYLCASSLEGTGGDTQYFGPGTRLTVL.

The count of this clone is one. The chain is built from TRBV9 and TRBJ2-3; D may be TRBD1 (7 bases). V shed 3 bases and J shed 2 bases, with 13 bases lying between them. Germline lookup yields CDR1 SGDLS and CDR2 YYNGEE. The CDR3 consists of 15 residues. CDR3 DNA sequence: TGTGCCAGCAGCGCCCGACAGGGACTCACAGATACGCAGTATTTT. Translating gives CASSARQGLTDTQYF.

CDR3 DNA: TGTGCCAGCAGGGAGGGACTAGCGGGGAGCGACAATGAGCAGTTCTTC. Translated: CASREGLAGSDNEQFF. The chain is built from TRBV5-4 and TRBJ2-1; 13 bases line up with TRBD2. Unmatched junction bases numbered 7, after V lost 5 bases and J lost 5 bases. Germline CDR1 is SGHNT and CDR2 is YYREEE (reference sequence). There are 16 residues in the CDR3.

The chain employs TRBV9 and TRBJ2-3, with D possibly TRBD2 on 7 matching bases. The CDR3 extends over 15 amino acids. Deletions cut 4 bases from V and 4 bases from J, with 16 bases between. Looked up from germline, CDR1 is SGDLS and CDR2 is YYNGEE. CDR3 sequence reads: CASSLGGGVADTQYF. CDR3 bases: TGTGCCAGCAGCCTGGGGGGGGGCGTCGCAGATACGCAGTATTTT.

V usage is TRBV6-2 or TRBV6-3 and J usage is TRBJ1-4, with D possibly matching TRBD1 (6 bases). This CDR3 comprises 16 residues. Trimming cost V 2 bases and J 3 bases, with 13 bases left between them. Germline CDR1 reads MNHEY; CDR2 reads SVGEGT. The CDR3 protein is CASSYHTDSANEKLFF. DNA of the CDR3: TGTGCCAGCAGTTACCACACGGACAGCGCTAATGAAAAACTGTTTTTT.

This sequence joins TRBV9 and TRBJ2-7, with TRBD2 matching over 11 bases. J lost 3 bases, V lost 4 bases, and 6 bases had no gene match. CDR3 length: 15 amino acids. Germline CDR1 and CDR2: SGDLS and YYNGEE. CDR3 coding DNA: TGTGCCAGCAGCCCAGGACTAGCGGGTTACTACGAGCAGTACTTC. It yields the protein CASSPGLAGYYEQYF.

The chain employs TRBV4-3 and TRBJ2-2; 8 bases align to TRBD2. The germline CDR1 and CDR2 sequences are LGHNA and YSLEER. CDR3 length equals 15 residues. Trimming cost V 3 bases and J 5 bases; bases outside gene matches: 5. CDR3 nucleotides: TGCGCCAGCAGCCAGGGACTAGGTAGAACCGGGGAGCTGTTTTTT. Amino acids: CASSQGLGRTGELFF.

The V call is TRBV27, the J call TRBJ2-1; TRBD2 aligns across 12 bases. The CDR3 runs 16 residues. Trimming took 6 bases from V and 9 from J; bases not matched to a gene: 12. CDR1 MNHEY and CDR2 SMNVEV come from the germline V gene (reference sequence). The CDR3 reads CASSPTSGGPAGEQFF. CDR3 DNA sequence: TGTGCCAGCAGCCCGACTAGCGGGGGCCCCGCGGGTGAGCAGTTCTTC.

The gene calls are TRBV12-3 or TRBV12-4 and TRBJ2-7; D assignment may be TRBD1 or TRBD2 (5 bases each). The V end was cut by 7 bases, the J end by 0 bases, with 10 bases between. This CDR3 spans 13 amino acids. CDR3 bases: TGTGCCAGCATGGGACGGGCCTCCTACGAGCAGTACTTC. Its translation: CASMGRASYEQYF.